The clone carrying this T cell receptor beta chain has a count of ten or more. This sample was taken from a study of blood T cell repertoires in COVID-19. Study overall: Acute and convalescent COVID-19 samples came from the United States, Italy and Spain. PBMCs, B-cell-depleted T cells, or T cells provided the cDNA or gDNA that made up the material.

As originally analysed: It was from reference gene primer amplification that nucleated cell counts were estimated. The repertoire was sequenced with immunoSEQ multiplex PCR; TCRdb's copy has only in-frame clones and lacks some. That table supplies the V and J calls and clone size; D and trimming were determined from the DNA. The table has approximately 230,000 clones, approximately 88% seen once. From germline, CDR1 is SGHDN and CDR2 FVKESK. The V end was cut by 1 base, the J end by 3 bases, with 12 bases between. The CDR3 length is 16 residues. The rearrangement uses TRBV14 and TRBJ2-2; a possible D gene is TRBD1 (6 bases). The receptor was isolated from a woman aged 25 to 39 with COVID-19, enrolled during active disease. Sequenced: peripheral blood. CDR3 residues: CASSQVPGVYTGELFF. The CDR3 DNA follows: TGTGCCAGCAGCCAAGTTCCAGGGGTGTACACCGGGGAGCTGTTTTTT.